This T cell receptor (beta chain) was sequenced in a study of blood T cell repertoires in COVID-19. Turning to the study itself: Some COVID-19 samples were acute and others convalescent; all came from the United States, Italy and Spain.

This clone was counted between two and nine times. Assay used: immunoSEQ multiplex PCR; TCRdb lists only in-frame clones, some missing. Of 54,000 or so clones listed, 70% to 85% are singletons. Sequenced material: peripheral blood. This clonotype originated in an elderly man with COVID-19, enrolled during active disease.

CDR3 protein: CASSLRRATSGNTIYF. The CDR3 DNA reads TGTGCCAGCAGCTTGCGCAGGGCGACCTCTGGAAACACCATATATTTT. The J gene is TRBJ1-3, the V gene TRBV5-6; D may be TRBD1 (5 bases). The germline V gene encodes CDR1 SGHDT and CDR2 YYEEEE. The V end was cut by 1 base, the J end by 0 bases, with 11 bases between. The CDR3 length is 16 residues.